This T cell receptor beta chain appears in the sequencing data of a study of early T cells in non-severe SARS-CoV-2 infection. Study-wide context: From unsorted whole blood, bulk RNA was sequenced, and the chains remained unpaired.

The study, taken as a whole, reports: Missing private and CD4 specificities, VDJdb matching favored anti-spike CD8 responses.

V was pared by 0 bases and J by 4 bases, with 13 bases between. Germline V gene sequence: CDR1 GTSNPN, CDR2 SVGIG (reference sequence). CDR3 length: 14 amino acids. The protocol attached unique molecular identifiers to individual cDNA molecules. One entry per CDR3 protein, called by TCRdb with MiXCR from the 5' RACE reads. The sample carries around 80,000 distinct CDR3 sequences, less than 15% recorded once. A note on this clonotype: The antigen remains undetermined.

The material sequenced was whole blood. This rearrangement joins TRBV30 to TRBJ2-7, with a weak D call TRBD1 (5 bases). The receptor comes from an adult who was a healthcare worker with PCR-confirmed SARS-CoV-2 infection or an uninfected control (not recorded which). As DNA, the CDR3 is TGTGCCTGGAGTGTAGGGCCAGGGTCGTACGAGCAGTACTTC. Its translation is CAWSVGPGSYEQYF.